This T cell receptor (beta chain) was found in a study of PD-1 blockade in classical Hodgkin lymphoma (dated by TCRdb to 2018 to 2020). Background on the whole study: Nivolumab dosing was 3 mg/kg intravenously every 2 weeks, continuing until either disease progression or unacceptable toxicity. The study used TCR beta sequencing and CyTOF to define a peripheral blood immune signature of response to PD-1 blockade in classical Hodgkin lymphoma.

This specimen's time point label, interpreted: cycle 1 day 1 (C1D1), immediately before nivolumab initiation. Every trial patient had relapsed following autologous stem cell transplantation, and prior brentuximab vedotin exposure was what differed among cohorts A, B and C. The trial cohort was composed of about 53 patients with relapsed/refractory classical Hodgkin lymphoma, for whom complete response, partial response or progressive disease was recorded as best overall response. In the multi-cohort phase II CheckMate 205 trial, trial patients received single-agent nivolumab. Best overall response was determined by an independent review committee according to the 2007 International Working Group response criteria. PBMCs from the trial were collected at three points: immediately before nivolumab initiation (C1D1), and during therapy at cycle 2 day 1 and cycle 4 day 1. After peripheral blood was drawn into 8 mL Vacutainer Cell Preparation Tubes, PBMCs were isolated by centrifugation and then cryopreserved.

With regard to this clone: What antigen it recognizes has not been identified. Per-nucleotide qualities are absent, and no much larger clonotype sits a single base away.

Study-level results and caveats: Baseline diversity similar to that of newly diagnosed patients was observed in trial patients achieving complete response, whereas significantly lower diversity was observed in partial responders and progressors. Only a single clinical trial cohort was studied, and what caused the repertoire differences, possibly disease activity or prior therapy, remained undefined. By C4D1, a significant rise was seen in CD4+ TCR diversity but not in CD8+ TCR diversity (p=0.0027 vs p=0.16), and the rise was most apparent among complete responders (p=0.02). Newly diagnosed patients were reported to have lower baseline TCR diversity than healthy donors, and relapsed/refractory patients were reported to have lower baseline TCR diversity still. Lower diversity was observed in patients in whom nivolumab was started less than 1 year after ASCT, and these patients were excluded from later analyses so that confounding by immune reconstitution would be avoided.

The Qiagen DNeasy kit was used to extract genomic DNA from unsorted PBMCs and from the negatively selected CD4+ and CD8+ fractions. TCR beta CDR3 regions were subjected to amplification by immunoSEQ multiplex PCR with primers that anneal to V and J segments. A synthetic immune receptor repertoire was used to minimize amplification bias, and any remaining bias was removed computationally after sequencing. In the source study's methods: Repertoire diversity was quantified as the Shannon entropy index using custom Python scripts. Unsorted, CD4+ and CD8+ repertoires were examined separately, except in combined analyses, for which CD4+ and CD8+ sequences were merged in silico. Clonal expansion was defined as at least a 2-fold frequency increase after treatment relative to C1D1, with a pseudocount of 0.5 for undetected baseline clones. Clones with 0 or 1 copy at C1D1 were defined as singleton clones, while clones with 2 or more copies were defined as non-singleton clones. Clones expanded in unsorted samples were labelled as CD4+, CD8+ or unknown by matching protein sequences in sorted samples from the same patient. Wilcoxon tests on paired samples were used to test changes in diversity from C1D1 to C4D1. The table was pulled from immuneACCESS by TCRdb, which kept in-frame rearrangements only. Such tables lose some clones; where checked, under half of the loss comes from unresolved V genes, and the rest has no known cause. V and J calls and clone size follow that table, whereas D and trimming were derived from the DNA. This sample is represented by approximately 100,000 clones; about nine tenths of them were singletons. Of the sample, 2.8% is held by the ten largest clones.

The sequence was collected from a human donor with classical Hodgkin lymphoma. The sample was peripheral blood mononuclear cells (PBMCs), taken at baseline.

The sequenced DNA: TGTGCCAGCACTAACCCAGGGGGTCCCATGAACACTGAAGCTTTCTTT. Translated, it reads CASTNPGGPMNTEAFF. The chain couples TRBV11-1 to TRBJ1-1; TRBD1 matches 7 bases in the middle. The CDR3 starts with the cysteine, ends with the phenylalanine, and has 16 residues. Only CDR3 DNA is held: 48 bases, read in frame from base 1. The germline V end is reduced by 7 bases and the J end by 0 bases; junction bases left unmatched: 11. CDR1 and CDR2 (SGHAT, FQDESV) derive from the germline V gene (reference sequence).